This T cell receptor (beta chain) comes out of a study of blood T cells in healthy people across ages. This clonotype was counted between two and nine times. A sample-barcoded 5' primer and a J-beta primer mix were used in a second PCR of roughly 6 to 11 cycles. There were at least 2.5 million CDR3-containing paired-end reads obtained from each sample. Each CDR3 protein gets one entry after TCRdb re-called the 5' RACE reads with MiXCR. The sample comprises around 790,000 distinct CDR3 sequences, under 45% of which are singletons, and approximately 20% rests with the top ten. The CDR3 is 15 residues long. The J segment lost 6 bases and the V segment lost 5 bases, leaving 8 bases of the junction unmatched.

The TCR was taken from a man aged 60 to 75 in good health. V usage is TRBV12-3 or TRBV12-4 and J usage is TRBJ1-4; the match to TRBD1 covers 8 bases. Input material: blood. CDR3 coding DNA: TGTGCCAGCAGTCTTCGGACAGGGAGTGATGAAAAACTGTTTTTT. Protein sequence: CASSLRTGSDEKLFF.